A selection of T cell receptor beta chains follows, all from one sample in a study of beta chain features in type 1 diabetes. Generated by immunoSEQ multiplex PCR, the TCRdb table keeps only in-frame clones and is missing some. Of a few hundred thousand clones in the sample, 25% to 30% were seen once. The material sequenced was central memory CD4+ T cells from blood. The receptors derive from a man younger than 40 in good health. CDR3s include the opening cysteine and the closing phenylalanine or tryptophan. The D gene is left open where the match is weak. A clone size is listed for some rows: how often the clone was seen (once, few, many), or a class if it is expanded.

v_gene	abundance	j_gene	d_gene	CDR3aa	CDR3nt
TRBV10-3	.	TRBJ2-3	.	CASRAGGTDTQYF	TGTGCCAGCAGGGCAGGGGGCACAGATACGCAGTATTTT
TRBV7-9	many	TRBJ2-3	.	CASSSWDPTDTQYF	TGTGCCAGCAGCTCCTGGGACCCCACAGATACGCAGTATTTT
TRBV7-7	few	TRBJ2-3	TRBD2	CASSPLGLAGGPNTQYF	TGTGCCAGCAGCCCACTCGGTCTAGCGGGGGGGCCAAATACGCAGTATTTT
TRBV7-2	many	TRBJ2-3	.	CASSLAGATPLTDTQYF	TGTGCCAGCAGCTTAGCGGGGGCGACCCCCTTGACAGATACGCAGTATTTT
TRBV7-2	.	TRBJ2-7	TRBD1	CASSLDRVGNEQYF	TGTGCCAGCAGCCTCGACAGGGTGGGGAACGAGCAGTACTTC
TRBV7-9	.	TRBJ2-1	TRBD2	CASTRTSGSSSYNEQFF	TGTGCCAGCACCCGGACTAGCGGTTCGAGCTCCTACAATGAGCAGTTCTTC
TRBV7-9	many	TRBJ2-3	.	CASSRDADTQYF	TGTGCCAGCTCGAGAGACGCAGATACGCAGTATTTT
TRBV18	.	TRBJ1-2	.	CASSPQPNYGYTF	TGTGCCAGCTCACCACAGCCTAACTATGGCTACACCTTC
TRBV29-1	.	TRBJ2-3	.	CSVTRASSSTDTQYF	TGCAGCGTCACACGGGCTAGCAGTAGCACAGATACGCAGTATTTT
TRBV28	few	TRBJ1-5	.	CASSFVMFGQPQHF	TGTGCCAGCAGTTTCGTGATGTTCGGTCAGCCCCAGCATTTT
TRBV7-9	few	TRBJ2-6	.	CASSLGGSGANVLTF	TGTGCCAGCAGCTTGGGGGGCTCTGGGGCCAACGTCCTGACTTTC
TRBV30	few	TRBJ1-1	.	CAWKVNTEAFF	TGTGCCTGGAAAGTGAACACTGAAGCTTTCTTT
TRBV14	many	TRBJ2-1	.	CASSQEVAGEQFF	TGTGCCAGCAGCCAAGAAGTCGCGGGGGAGCAGTTCTTC
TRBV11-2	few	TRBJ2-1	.	CASSLALDNEQFF	TGTGCCAGCAGCTTAGCCCTAGACAATGAGCAGTTCTTC
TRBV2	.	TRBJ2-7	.	CASSDVGSYEQYF	TGTGCCAGCAGTGATGTAGGGTCCTACGAGCAGTACTTC
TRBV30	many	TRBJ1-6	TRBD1	CAWSRDRGYNSPLHF	TGTGCCTGGAGTCGGGACAGGGGATATAATTCACCCCTCCACTTT
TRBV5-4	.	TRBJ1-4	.	CASSLLQGNEKLFF	TGTGCCAGCAGCTTGTTGCAGGGGAACGAAAAACTGTTTTTT
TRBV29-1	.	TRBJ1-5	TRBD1	CSVKGRGINQPQHF	TGCAGCGTTAAAGGCAGGGGGATCAATCAGCCCCAGCATTTT
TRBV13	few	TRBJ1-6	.	CASSLGQGYNSPLHF	TGTGCCAGCAGCTTAGGGCAGGGATATAATTCACCCCTCCACTTT
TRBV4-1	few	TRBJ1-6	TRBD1	CASSQDRGNSPLHF	TGCGCCAGCAGCCAAGACAGGGGGAATTCACCCCTCCACTTT
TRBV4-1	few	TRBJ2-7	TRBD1	CASSQGTGERTRYF	TGCGCCAGCAGCCAAGGGACAGGGGAGCGCACGCGGTACTTC
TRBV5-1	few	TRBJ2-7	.	CASSLVGYEQYF	TGCGCCAGCAGCTTGGTGGGTTACGAGCAGTACTTC